Described below is a single T cell receptor (beta chain) sequence and its context. The antigen remains unidentified. Germline values: CDR1 SNHLY, CDR2 FYNNEI. Trimming cost V 8 bases and J 6 bases; bases outside gene matches: 7. There are 13 residues in the CDR3. Assay: immunoSEQ multiplex PCR; the TCRdb copy retains only in-frame clones and omits some. The table lists fewer than 90,000 clones, approximately 90% of them singletons, with roughly 11% in the top ten. This sample is drawn from a study of T cell responses to AZD1222 COVID-19 vaccine. Study-level findings and limits: The peak T cell response came first, and repertoires were sampled only after it.

Sequences were derived from peripheral blood, sampled 28 days after the second AZD1222 dose. The source is an adult who received the AZD1222 COVID-19 vaccine. The chain combines TRBV2 with TRBJ2-7; 10 nucleotides line up with TRBD2. The CDR3 region is CASAASGSGEQYF. As DNA, the CDR3 is TGTGCCAGCGCGGCTAGCGGGAGTGGCGAGCAGTACTTC.